This T cell receptor beta chain is drawn from a study of blood T cell repertoires in COVID-19. Study-level background: Acute and convalescent COVID-19 specimens originated in the United States, Italy and Spain.

Those enrolled, adults aged roughly 18 to 89 years, came from 20 to 25 US areas. Original handling: Quantification of nucleated cells was approximated via reference gene primer amplification. The repertoire was sequenced with immunoSEQ multiplex PCR; TCRdb's copy has only in-frame clones and lacks some. The DNA gave D and trimming, while V, J and clone size come from that table. The table lists 140,000 or so clones, about 82% of them singletons, with 6.2% in the top ten. The source is a woman between 40 and 50 years old who had recovered from COVID-19. Sequencing input: PBMCs or T cells enriched from blood (not recorded which).

The DNA for the CDR3 is TGTGCCAGCAGCTTATCGGGGGGGTTCAAAAACATTCAGTACTTC. It yields the protein CASSLSGGFKNIQYF. This chain joins TRBV13 and TRBJ2-4; 8 bases fit TRBD2. The CDR3 consists of 15 residues. Unmatched junction bases numbered 3, after V lost 2 bases and J lost 3 bases. Germline V gene lookup returns CDR1 PRHDT and CDR2 FYEKMQ (reference sequence).